What follows are 11 T cell receptor beta chains derived from one specimen sequenced in a study of T cells in Graves' hyperthyroidism and ophthalmopathy. What was amplified from RNA transcripts were TCR beta CDR3 regions. The HTBI primer set served for first-round RT-PCR of the TCR CDR3. TCRdb recomputed calls from the multiplex PCR reads with MiXCR, one row per CDR3 protein. Of approximately 350,000 distinct CDR3 sequences listed, 15% were seen once; the top ten hold roughly 20%. Sequenced material: blood. These receptors originate from a woman aged 60-75 years with Graves' ophthalmopathy.

CDR3 bases: TGTGCCAGCAGCTTATACCTTGGAAACACCATATATTTT. It translates to CASSLYLGNTIYF. The V call is TRBV7-8, the J call TRBJ1-3; no clear D. The length of the CDR3 is 13 residues. CDR1 and CDR2 (germline): SGHVS, FQNEAQ. V dropped 2 bases and J dropped 3 bases, with 5 bases sitting between them.

The chain uses TRBV14 and TRBJ2-1; 12 nucleotides match TRBD2. The V gene end was trimmed by 0 bases and the J gene end by 4 bases; junction bases not matched to a gene: 4. Germline V gives CDR1 SGHDN, CDR2 FVKESK. The CDR3 consists of 17 residues. The CDR3 DNA reads TGTGCCAGCAGCCAAGACCGGACTAGCGGGACTTACAATGAGCAGTTCTTC. Translation: CASSQDRTSGTYNEQFF.

This clonotype was detected many times. The chain couples TRBV12-3 or TRBV12-4 to TRBJ2-7, with D perhaps being TRBD1 or TRBD2 (5 bases each). The CDR3 is 14 amino acids. V was trimmed by 4 bases and J by 2 bases, leaving 12 bases between them. In nucleotides, the CDR3 is TGTGCCAGCAGTTCCCCGGGACGGCCCTACGAGCAGTACTTC. This gives the protein CASSSPGRPYEQYF.

The chain uses TRBV20-1 and TRBJ2-1, with 8 bases identical to TRBD2. The CDR3 extends over 16 amino acids. Looked up from germline, CDR1 is DFQATT and CDR2 is SNEGSKA (reference sequence). With V trimmed by 0 bases and J by 4 bases, 8 bases remained unmatched. This chain's CDR3 is CSARDGRADAYNEQFF. The CDR3 nucleotides are TGCAGTGCTAGAGACGGGAGGGCCGACGCATACAATGAGCAGTTCTTC.

Concerning this clonotype itself: The germline gene is not matched at one end of the junction; a read error may be the cause. V gene TRBV6-1 combines with J gene TRBJ1-2, with D possibly being TRBD1 (5 bases). Germline CDR1 and CDR2: MNHNS and SASEGT. The CDR3 spans 14 residues. The CDR3 reads CAGSPGPNSYGYTF. The CDR3 DNA reads TGTGCCGGCAGCCCGGGACCGAACTCCTATGGCTACACCTTC.

This clonotype was seen only a few times. The chain links TRBV24-1 to TRBJ2-1; 12 nucleotides match TRBD2. This CDR3 is built from 20 residues. The germline V gene has CDR1 KGHDR and CDR2 SFDVKD. V dropped 3 bases and J dropped 1; count of bases not matched to a gene: 12. The CDR3 DNA follows: TGTGCCACCAGTGATGGACAGGTCGGACTAGCGGGATGGTCCTACAATGAGCAGTTCTTC. Residues: CATSDGQVGLAGWSYNEQFF.

This clonotype showed up just a few times. CDR3 sequence reads: CASSLDGGPSYEQYF. CDR3 sequence (DNA): TGTGCCAGCAGTTTAGATGGGGGGCCGTCCTACGAGCAGTACTTC. The V call is TRBV28, the J call TRBJ2-7; TRBD1 or TRBD2 may be the D gene (6 bases each). The V end lost 2 bases, the J end lost 1 base, and 12 bases lay between the germline ends. CDR3 size: 15 residues. Looked up from germline, CDR1 is MDHEN and CDR2 is SYDVKM.

This clonotype was recorded a few times. V usage is TRBV28 and J usage is TRBJ2-3, with TRBD1 matching 8 bases. With 4 bases clipped from V and 4 bases from J, the junction kept 7 bases outside the gene matches. CDR3 length: 15 residues. Germline-derived CDR1 and CDR2 are MDHEN and SYDVKM. CDR3 nucleotides: TGTGCCAGCAGTTCGTCAGGGGGCTGGGCAGATACGCAGTATTTT. Amino acid sequence: CASSSSGGWADTQYF.

The chain joins TRBV7-6 to TRBJ2-5, with TRBD1 matching 9 bases. The CDR3 consists of 15 residues. V gave up 5 bases and J gave up 2 bases; unmatched junction bases: 6. The germline V gene encodes CDR1 SGHVS and CDR2 FNYEAQ. CDR3 sequence: CASSGNRGRQETQYF. CDR3 sequence (DNA): TGTGCCAGCAGCGGAAACAGGGGGCGGCAAGAGACCCAGTACTTC.

Only a few counts were recorded for this clonotype. Written as DNA, the CDR3 is TGTGCCAGTCTCAGGTGGGCTAGCGGGCCGTCGGGCGATGAGCAGTTCTTC. Translated, it gives CASLRWASGPSGDEQFF. V usage is TRBV27 and J usage is TRBJ2-1, with 8 bases that match TRBD2. Germline CDR1 and CDR2: MNHEY and SMNVEV (reference sequence). V gave up 9 bases and J gave up 8 bases; unmatched junction bases: 21. The CDR3 loop spans 17 amino acids.

The V call is TRBV7-2, the J call TRBJ2-1; TRBD2 matches 9 bases. With 2 bases clipped from V and 9 bases from J, the junction kept 14 bases outside the gene matches. Germline CDR1 SGHTA, CDR2 FQGNSA. The CDR3 runs to 17 residues. This CDR3 reads CASSLRGLAGSGVEQFF. The CDR3 region has the DNA TGTGCCAGCAGCTTAAGGGGTCTAGCGGGATCAGGGGTTGAGCAGTTCTTC.